This T cell receptor beta chain is drawn from a study of cytomegalovirus exposure and HLA in healthy donors. Findings and limits, study-wide: Data from an earlier analysis indicated that most TCR beta V segments were productive either about 87% or about 30% of the time. According to reports, the classifier identified cytomegalovirus status with high specificity and sensitivity.

CDR1 and CDR2 from the germline V gene are WNHNN and SYGVQD (reference sequence). V dropped 2 bases and J dropped 12 bases, with 14 bases sitting between them. The CDR3 is 13 amino acids. For this clone: Its cognate antigen is unknown.

PCR was performed using 60 Vbeta and 13 Jbeta primers. Clones were sequenced by immunoSEQ multiplex PCR, and TCRdb holds only the in-frame ones, with some missing. The sample has 190,000 or so clones; 80% are singletons. The chain is built from TRBV10-1 and TRBJ2-1, with D perhaps matching TRBD2 (6 bases). The receptor comes from a boy aged 10-17 years in good health and CMV-seronegative. Sequenced material: PBMCs. The CDR3 DNA reads TGCGCCAGCAGTGAGGGAGGGGTCACTGGGCAGTTCTTC. It translates to CASSEGGVTGQFF.